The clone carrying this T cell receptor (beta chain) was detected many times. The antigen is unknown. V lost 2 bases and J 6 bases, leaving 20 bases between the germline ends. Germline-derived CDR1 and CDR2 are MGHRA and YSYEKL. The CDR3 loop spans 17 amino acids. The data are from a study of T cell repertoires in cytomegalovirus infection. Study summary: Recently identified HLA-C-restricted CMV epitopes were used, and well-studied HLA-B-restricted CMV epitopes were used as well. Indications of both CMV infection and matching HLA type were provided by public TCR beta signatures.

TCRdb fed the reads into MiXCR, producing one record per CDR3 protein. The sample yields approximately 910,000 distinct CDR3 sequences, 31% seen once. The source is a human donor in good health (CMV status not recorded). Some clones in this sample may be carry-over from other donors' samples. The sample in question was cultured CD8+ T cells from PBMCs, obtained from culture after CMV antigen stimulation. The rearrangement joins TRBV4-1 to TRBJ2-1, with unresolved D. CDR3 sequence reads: CASSQLLTHLMGNEQFF. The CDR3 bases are TGCGCCAGCAGCCAACTTTTGACCCACCTAATGGGCAATGAGCAGTTCTTC.